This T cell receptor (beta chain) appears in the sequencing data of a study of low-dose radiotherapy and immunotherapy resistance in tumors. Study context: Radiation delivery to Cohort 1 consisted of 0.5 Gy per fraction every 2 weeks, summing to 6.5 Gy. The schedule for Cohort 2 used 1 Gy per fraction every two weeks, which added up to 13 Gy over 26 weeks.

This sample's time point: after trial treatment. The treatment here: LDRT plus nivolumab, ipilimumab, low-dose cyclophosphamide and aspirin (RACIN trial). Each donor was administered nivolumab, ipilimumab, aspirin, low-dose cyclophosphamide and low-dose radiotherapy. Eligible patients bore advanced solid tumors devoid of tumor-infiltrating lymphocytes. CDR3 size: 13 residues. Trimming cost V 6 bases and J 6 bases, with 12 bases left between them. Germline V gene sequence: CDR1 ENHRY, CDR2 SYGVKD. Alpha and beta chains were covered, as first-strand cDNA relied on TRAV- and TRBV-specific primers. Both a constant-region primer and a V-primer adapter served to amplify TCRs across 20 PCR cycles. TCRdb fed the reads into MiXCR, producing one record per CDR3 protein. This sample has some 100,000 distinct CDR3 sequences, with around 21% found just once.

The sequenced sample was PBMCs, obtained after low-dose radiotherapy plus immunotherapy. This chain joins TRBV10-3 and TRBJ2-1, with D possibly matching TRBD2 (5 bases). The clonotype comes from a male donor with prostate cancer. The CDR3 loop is CAISPASSNEQFF. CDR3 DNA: TGTGCCATCAGCCCTGCTAGCTCCAATGAGCAGTTCTTC.